These 15 T cell receptor beta chains were all obtained from the same sample, sequenced in a study of tumor and adjacent non-tumor tissue in lung cancer (dated by TCRdb to 2017 to 2018). Bulk unsorted tissue served as the source for RNA extraction, and RNA quality was assessed using a NanoDrop ND-1000 and an Agilent 2100. Library creation used multiplex PCR. These reads were obtained on an Illumina HiSeq 2500. TCRbeta libraries were constructed through three rounds of nested PCR with primers (Table S4) according to protocols adapted from ARM-PCR. Using fastp trimming at Q25 and MiXCR clonotype assembly, TCRdb reanalyzed the public sequencing data and kept in-frame beta chains. Each entry is one CDR3 protein sequence, shown with its most common DNA and genes. The sample profile shows 120,000 or so distinct CDR3 sequences; about 66% of them were found once. Of the sample, 9.5% to 15% falls within the top ten clones.

Sequencing was performed on lung tumor tissue. These receptor sequences come from a man aged 25-45 years with non-small cell lung cancer.

On this clonotype: This may be a read error: a much more frequent sequence differs by one nucleotide. The chain links TRBV6-5 to TRBJ1-1; D remains ambiguous. CDR3 length: 12 residues. Between the trimmed V and J ends, which lost 0 bases and 8 bases, there was a span of 7 bases. CDR1 and CDR2 (germline): MNHEY, SVGAGI. The CDR3 loop reads CASSYSRREAFF. CDR3 nucleotides: TGTGCCAGCAGTTACTCGCGTAGAGAAGCTTTCTTT.

This clonotype occurred a few times. Sequence at one end of the junction differs from germline and may be a read error. The chain uses TRBV6-5 and TRBJ1-2; D is unclear. Germline assignment: CDR1 MNHEY and CDR2 SVGAGI. The CDR3 is 17 amino acids. The CDR3 protein is CASSPDEPGRTSKGYTF. CDR3 bases: TGTGCCAGCAGTCCCGACGAGCCTGGCAGGACGTCGAAGGGCTACACCTTT.

Comment on this clonotype: A single base separates this from a much larger clone, so it may be a read error. The chain recombines TRBV11-2 with TRBJ1-1; tentatively, D is TRBD1 (5 bases). The CDR3 totals 12 residues. Germline CDR1 is SGHAT and CDR2 is FQNNGV. The CDR3 DNA reads TGTACCAGCAGCTTTCTTGGGACCGGGGCTTTCTTT. Translating it yields CTSSFLGTGAFF.

In regard to this clonotype: The limits of the CDR3 on the DNA are not certain, so only TCRdb's listed CDR3 is given. V is TRBV29-1 and J is TRBJ1-2. Germline V lookup: CDR1 SQVTM, CDR2 ANQGSEA. The length of the CDR3 is 14 amino acids, counting both ends. The CDR3 loop reads CSVVGWGTNYGYIF.

This CDR3 is CSTGTGPEAFF. Written as DNA, the CDR3 is TGTTCCACTGGGACAGGACCCGAAGCTTTCTTT. The V call is TRBV11-2, the J call TRBJ1-1; 8 bases align to TRBD1. The germline gives CDR1 SGHAT, CDR2 FQNNGV. The CDR3 is 11 amino acids.

Concerning this clonotype: A much bigger clone sits one base away, suggesting this may be a read error. The rearrangement uses TRBV7-9 and TRBJ1-1; D might be TRBD1 (6 bases). The CDR3 has 12 residues. The germline CDR1 and CDR2 sequences are SEHNR and FQNEAQ (reference sequence). CDR3 amino acids: CASRQGDTDAFF. Here the CDR3 DNA reads TGTGCCAGCAGACAGGGTGACACTGATGCTTTCTTT.

In its sample, this clonotype was seen many times. The chain combines TRBV29-1 with TRBJ1-5; tentatively, D is TRBD1 (6 bases). The germline V and J ends were trimmed by 6 bases and 2 bases, with 8 bases remaining between them. The CDR3 sequence is 12 residues long. Germline assignment: CDR1 SQVTM and CDR2 ANQGSEA. CDR3 region: CSVRGGNQPQHF. The CDR3, as DNA: TGCAGCGTGAGGGGGGGCAATCAGCCCCAGCATTTT.

This clonotype appeared a few times. A read error may be the cause here, since a much bigger clone is one base away. The chain combines TRBV6-1 with TRBJ2-1; D perhaps matches TRBD1 (6 bases). Per germline, CDR1 MNHNS and CDR2 SASEGT. The CDR3 runs 15 residues. The germline V and J ends were trimmed by 0 bases and 6 bases, with 12 bases remaining between them. The CDR3 DNA reads TGTGCCAGCAGTGAAGCCGGGACAAGGGGCAATGAGCAGTTCTTC. This encodes CASSEAGTRGNEQFF.

The table lists this clonotype with a few counts. A much larger clone sits a single nucleotide away, making a read error possible. The CDR3 bases are TGCAGTGCTAGAGTTGGGAGCCAGCCAGAAGCTTTCTTT. Translating it yields CSARVGSQPEAFF. The rearrangement links TRBV20-1 to TRBJ1-1; D not certain. The CDR3 contains 13 residues. Germline lookup yields CDR1 DFQATT and CDR2 SNEGSKA (reference sequence). Trimming shortened V by 1 base and J by 8 bases, and 14 bases separated the two germline ends.

To note about this clonotype: A much larger clone differs by one base, so this may be a read error. The gene calls are TRBV5-1 and TRBJ1-2; possibly TRBD1 for D (5 bases). Germline V gene lookup returns CDR1 SGHRS and CDR2 YFSETQ. The CDR3 has 13 amino acids. V lost 6 bases to trimming and J lost 2 bases, with 11 bases between them. As DNA, the CDR3 is TGCGCCAGCAACGGGGCTTGGAACTATGGCTACACCTTC. Protein product: CASNGAWNYGYTF.

This clonotype was observed once. This CDR3 fails to terminate in the conserved phenylalanine or tryptophan, so it likely reflects a read error. V and J are TRBV11-1 and TRBJ2-7; D may be TRBD2 (6 bases). CDR3 size: 15 residues. Germline assignment: CDR1 SGHAT and CDR2 FQDESV (reference sequence). The CDR3 here is CVSSLESTGSREQYL. The CDR3 region has the DNA TGTGTCAGCAGCTTAGAGTCCACCGGGAGTCGGGAGCAGTACCTC.

As regards this clonotype: Because it lacks the conserved phenylalanine or tryptophan at the end, this CDR3 is likely a read error. The CDR3 DNA sequence: TGTGCCATCAGTGATGGGACAGGGGTGGATACGCAGTATCTT. Encoded protein: CAISDGTGVDTQYL. V usage is TRBV24-1 and J usage is TRBJ2-3; 10 bases are shared with TRBD1. The CDR3 has 14 residues. The germline gives CDR1 KGHDR, CDR2 SFDVKD.

With regard to this clonotype: One junction end disagrees with the germline gene, perhaps due to a read error. This chain uses TRBV11-1 with TRBJ2-1; 10 bases match TRBD1. CDR1 SGHAT and CDR2 FQDESV come from the germline V gene (reference sequence). This CDR3 has 13 amino acids. CDR3 in DNA: TGTGCCAACAGCAAGGACAGGGGGAATGAGCAGTTCTTC. Protein product: CANSKDRGNEQFF.

This clonotype was seen repeatedly, ten times or more. This chain links TRBV12-3 or TRBV12-4 with TRBJ2-7, with 15 bases lining up with TRBD2. This CDR3 is built from 14 residues. The trim removed 4 bases at V and 7 bases at J, leaving 2 bases unmatched. The CDR3 loop is CASSSGTSGGEQYF. CDR3 in DNA: TGTGCCAGCAGTTCCGGGACTAGCGGGGGGGAGCAGTACTTC.

This clonotype was observed at least ten times. V usage is TRBV11-2 and J usage is TRBJ2-5; D remains unclear. Trimming left V 1 base short and J 5 bases short, with 5 bases between. This CDR3 has 12 residues. Germline V gives CDR1 SGHAT, CDR2 FQNNGV. CDR3 loop: CASSLVYETQYF. CDR3 coding DNA: TGTGCCAGCAGCTTAGTATATGAGACCCAGTACTTC.